Described below is a single T cell receptor (beta chain) sequence and its context. The antigen is not known. The source of the sample is a study of a mutant IDH1 vaccine in newly diagnosed glioma. About the study: Visit V12 happened at week 35; visit V13 happened at week 47.

General observations from the study: Any relationship between pseudoprogression and changes in top peripheral T cell clonotypes seemed absent. Induction of immune responses by the vaccine occurred in about 95% of patients.

Germline V CDR1 and CDR2: SGHRS, YFSETQ. V gave up 1 base and J gave up 5 bases, with 16 bases separating them. CDR3 length equals 15 residues. Time point given: week 47, end of study. All doses held 300 ug of mutant IDH1 20-mer peptide, with topical imiquimod. Eight vaccinations were given in weeks 1, 3, 5, 7, 11, 15, 19 and 23. This table comes from immunoSEQ multiplex PCR, and its TCRdb copy is limited to in-frame clones, with some not included. This table holds approximately 30,000 clones, 80% to 95% found once. This receptor was obtained from a middle-aged woman with glioma. V gene TRBV5-1 combines with J gene TRBJ2-7, with D possibly TRBD1 on 5 matching bases. This material consisted of PBMCs, taken from a glioma patient whose treatment included an IDH1 peptide vaccine. Here the CDR3 reads CASSLTGAQFDEQYF. The CDR3 DNA reads TGCGCCAGCAGCTTGACAGGCGCACAGTTTGACGAGCAGTACTTC.